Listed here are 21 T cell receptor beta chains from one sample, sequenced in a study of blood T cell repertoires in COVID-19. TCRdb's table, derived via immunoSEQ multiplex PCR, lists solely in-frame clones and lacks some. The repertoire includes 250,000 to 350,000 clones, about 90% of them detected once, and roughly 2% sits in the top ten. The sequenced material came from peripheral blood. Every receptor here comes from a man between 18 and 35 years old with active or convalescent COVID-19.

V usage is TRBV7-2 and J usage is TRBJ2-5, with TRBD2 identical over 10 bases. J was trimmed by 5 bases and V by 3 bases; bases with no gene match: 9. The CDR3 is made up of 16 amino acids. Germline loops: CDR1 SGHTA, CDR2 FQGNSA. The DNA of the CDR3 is TGTGCCAGCAGCTTGCTCATAGCGGGGGGCGGGGAGACCCAGTACTTC. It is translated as CASSLLIAGGGETQYF.

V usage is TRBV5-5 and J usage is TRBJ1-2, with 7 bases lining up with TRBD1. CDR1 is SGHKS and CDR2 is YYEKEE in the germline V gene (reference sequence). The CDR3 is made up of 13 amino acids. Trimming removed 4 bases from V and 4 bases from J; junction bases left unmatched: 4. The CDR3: CASSLDRFYGYTF. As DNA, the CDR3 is TGTGCCAGCAGCCTGGACAGGTTCTATGGCTACACCTTC.

This chain's CDR3 is CASSPGQGAAKNIQYF. CDR3 nucleotide sequence: TGTGCCAGCAGTCCTGGACAGGGGGCGGCCAAAAACATTCAGTACTTC. The chain combines TRBV2 with TRBJ2-4; the match to TRBD1 covers 11 bases. This CDR3 spans 16 amino acids. In germline, CDR1 is SNHLY, CDR2 FYNNEI. The junction had 4 bases not matched to a gene; V was cut back by 5 bases and J by 1 base.

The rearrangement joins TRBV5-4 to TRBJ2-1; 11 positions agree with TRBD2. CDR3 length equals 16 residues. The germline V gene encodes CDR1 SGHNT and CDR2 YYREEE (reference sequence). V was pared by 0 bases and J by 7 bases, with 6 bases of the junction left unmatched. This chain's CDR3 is CASSLDGLAGGNEQFF. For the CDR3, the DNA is TGTGCCAGCAGCTTGGACGGGTTAGCGGGAGGGAATGAGCAGTTCTTC.

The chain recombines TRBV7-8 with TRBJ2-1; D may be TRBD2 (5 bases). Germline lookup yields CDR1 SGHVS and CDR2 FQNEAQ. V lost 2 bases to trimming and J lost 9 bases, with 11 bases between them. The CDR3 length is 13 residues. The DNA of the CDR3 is TGTGCCAGCAGCTTACACCCGGGAACTGAGCAGTTCTTC. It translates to CASSLHPGTEQFF.

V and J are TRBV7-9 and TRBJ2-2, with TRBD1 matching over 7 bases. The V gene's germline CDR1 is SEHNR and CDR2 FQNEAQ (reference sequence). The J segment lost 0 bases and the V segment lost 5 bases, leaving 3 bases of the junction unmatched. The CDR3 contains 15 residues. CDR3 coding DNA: TGTGCCAGCAGCCCGGGACAGACGAACACCGGGGAGCTGTTTTTT. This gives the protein CASSPGQTNTGELFF.

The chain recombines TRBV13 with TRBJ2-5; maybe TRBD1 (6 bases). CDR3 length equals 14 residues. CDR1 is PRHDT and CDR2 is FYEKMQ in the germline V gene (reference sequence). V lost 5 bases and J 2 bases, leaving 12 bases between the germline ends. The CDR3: CASSISDRQETQYF. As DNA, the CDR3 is TGTGCCAGCAGCATCTCCGACAGGCAAGAGACCCAGTACTTC. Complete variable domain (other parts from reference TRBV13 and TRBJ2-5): AAGVIQSPRHLIKEKRETATLKCYPIPRHDTVYWYQQGPGQDPQFLISFYEKMQSDKGSIPDRFSAQQFSDYHSELNMSSLELGDSALYFCASSISDRQETQYFGPGTRLLVL.

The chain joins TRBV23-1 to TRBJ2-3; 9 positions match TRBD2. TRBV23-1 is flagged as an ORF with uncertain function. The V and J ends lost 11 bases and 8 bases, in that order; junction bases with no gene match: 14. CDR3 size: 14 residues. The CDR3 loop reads CAGPRGSGGTTQYF. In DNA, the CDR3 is TGCGCCGGGCCTCGTGGTAGCGGGGGCACTACGCAGTATTTT.

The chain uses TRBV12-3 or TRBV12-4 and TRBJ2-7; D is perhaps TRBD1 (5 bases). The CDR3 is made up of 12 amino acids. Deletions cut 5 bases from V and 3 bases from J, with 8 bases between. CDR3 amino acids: CASSIDSYEQYF. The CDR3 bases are TGTGCCAGCAGTATAGACAGCTACGAGCAGTACTTC.

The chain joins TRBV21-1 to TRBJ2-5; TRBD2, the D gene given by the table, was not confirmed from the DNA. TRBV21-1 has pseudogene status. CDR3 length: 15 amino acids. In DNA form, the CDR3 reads TGTGCCAGCAGCTCTAGTAGCGGGGGGGCGGAGACCCAGTACTTC. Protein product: CASSSSSGGAETQYF.

The CDR3 DNA follows: TGTGCCAGCAGCCAAGATTCGCCCACATGGAACACTGAAGCTTTCTTT. Translated: CASSQDSPTWNTEAFF. The chain has TRBV3-1 (or the pseudogene TRBV3-2) and TRBJ1-1; D remains ambiguous. The CDR3 loop spans 16 amino acids. Trimming cost V 0 bases and J 1 base, with 12 bases left between them. Germline CDR1 is LGHDT and CDR2 is YNNKEL (reference sequence).

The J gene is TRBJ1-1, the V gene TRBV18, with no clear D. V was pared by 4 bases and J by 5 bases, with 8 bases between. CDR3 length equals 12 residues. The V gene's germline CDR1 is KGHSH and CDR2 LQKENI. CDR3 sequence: CASSRTRTEAFF. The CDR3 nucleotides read TGTGCCAGCTCACGAACGAGGACTGAAGCTTTCTTT.

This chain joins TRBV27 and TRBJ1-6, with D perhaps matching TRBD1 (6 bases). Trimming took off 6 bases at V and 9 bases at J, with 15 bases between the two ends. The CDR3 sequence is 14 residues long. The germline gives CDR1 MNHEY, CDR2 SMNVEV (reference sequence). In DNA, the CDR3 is TGTGCCAGCAGACCGCAGGGGTTTAGTTCACCCCTCCACTTT. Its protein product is CASRPQGFSSPLHF.

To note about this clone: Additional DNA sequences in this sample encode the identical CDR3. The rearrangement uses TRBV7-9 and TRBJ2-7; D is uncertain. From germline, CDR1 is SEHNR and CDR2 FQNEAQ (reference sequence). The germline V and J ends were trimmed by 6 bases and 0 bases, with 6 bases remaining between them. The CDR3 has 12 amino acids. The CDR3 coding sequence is TGTGCCAGCAGTCCGAGCTCCTACGAGCAGTACTTC. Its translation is CASSPSSYEQYF.

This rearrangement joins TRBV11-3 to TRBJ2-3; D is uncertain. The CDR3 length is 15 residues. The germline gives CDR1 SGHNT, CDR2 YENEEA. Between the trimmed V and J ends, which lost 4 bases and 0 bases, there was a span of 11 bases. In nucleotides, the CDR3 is TGTGCCAGCAGCTATTCCAGGTCAAGCACAGATACGCAGTATTTT. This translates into CASSYSRSSTDTQYF.

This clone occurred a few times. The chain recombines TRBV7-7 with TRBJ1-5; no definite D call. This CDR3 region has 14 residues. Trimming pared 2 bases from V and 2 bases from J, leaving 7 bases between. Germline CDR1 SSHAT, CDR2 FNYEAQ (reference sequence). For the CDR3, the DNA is TGTGCCAGCAGCTTACGGGATCGCAATCAGCCCCAGCATTTT. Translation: CASSLRDRNQPQHF. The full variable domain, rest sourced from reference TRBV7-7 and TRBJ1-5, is GAGVSQSPRYKVTKRGQDVTLRCDPISSHATLYWYQQALGQGPEFLTYFNYEAQPDKSGLPSDRFSAERPEGSISTLTIQRTEQRDSAMYRCASSLRDRNQPQHFGDGTRLSIL.

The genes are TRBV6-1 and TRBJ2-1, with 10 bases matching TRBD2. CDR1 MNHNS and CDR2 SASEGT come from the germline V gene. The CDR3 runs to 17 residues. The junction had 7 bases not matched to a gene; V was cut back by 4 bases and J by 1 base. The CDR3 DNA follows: TGTGCCAGCAGTGGAAAGGGACTAGCGAATTCCTACAATGAGCAGTTCTTC. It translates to CASSGKGLANSYNEQFF.

The CDR3 here is CATQPEPMNTEAFF. CDR3 bases: TGTGCCACCCAACCCGAGCCCATGAACACTGAAGCTTTCTTT. J is TRBJ1-1 and V is TRBV2; the D is unclear. Germline lookup yields CDR1 SNHLY and CDR2 FYNNEI. The germline V and J ends were trimmed by 10 bases and 0 bases, with 15 bases remaining between them. The CDR3 consists of 14 residues.

The CDR3 protein is CASSALAGGPPAQYF. CDR3 in DNA: TGTGCCAGCAGCGCTCTAGCGGGAGGGCCTCCGGCCCAGTACTTC. V usage is TRBV11-2 and J usage is TRBJ2-5, with 12 nucleotides matching TRBD2. From germline, CDR1 is SGHAT and CDR2 FQNNGV. The CDR3 totals 15 residues. V dropped 5 bases and J dropped 9; count of bases not matched to a gene: 10.

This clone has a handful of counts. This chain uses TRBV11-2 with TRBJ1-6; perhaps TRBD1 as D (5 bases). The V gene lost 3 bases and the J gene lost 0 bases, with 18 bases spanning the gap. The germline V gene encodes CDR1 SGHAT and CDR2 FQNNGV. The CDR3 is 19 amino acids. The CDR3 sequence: CASSLLADIISSYNSPLHF. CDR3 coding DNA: TGTGCCAGCAGCTTGCTTGCGGACATCATAAGCTCCTATAATTCACCCCTCCACTTT.

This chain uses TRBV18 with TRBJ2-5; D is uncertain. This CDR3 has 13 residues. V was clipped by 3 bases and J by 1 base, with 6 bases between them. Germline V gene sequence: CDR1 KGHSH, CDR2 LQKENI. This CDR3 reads CASSPNSQETQYF. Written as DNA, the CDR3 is TGTGCCAGCTCACCTAATTCCCAAGAGACCCAGTACTTC.